Included here is one T cell receptor beta chain sequence, with context. As yet, its antigen is unknown. Other DNA sequences in this specimen translate into the identical CDR3. V lost 0 bases to trimming and J lost 4 bases, with 10 bases between them. The CDR3 spans 14 residues. Germline CDR1 reads SGDLS; CDR2 reads YYNGEE. This record comes from a study of beta chain features in type 1 diabetes. Every isolated RNA sample was fully reverse transcribed, so sequencing captured expressed TCRB transcripts. Some clones are missing from TCRdb's copy, which holds only in-frame ones; the method was immunoSEQ multiplex PCR. The sample consists of under 800,000 clones, around 15% of them appearing once. Study-wide results and limits: Moderately but significantly shorter TCRB CDR3s were found in Type 1 diabetes patients in all four CD4+ subsets.

The receptor's source is a man between 18 and 29 years old in good health. The rearrangement links TRBV9 to TRBJ1-2, with a weak D call TRBD1 (5 bases). The source material was naive CD4+ T cells from blood. The DNA for the CDR3 is TGTGCCAGCAGCGTAGGGCAGGGTTCCTATGGCTACACCTTC. It translates to CASSVGQGSYGYTF.